The entry below describes one T cell receptor (beta chain). Antigen unknown. A junction boundary mismatches the germline segment, possibly from a read error. The sample comes from a study of post-analysis software for immune sequencing data. The overall study: Relapsing-remitting, secondary progressive and progressive-relapsing multiple sclerosis courses were included.

The study's findings and limits: The study found significantly lower normalized Chao1 diversity in multiple sclerosis patients than in controls. The F measure placed samples prepared in the same batch into strongly shared clusters.

Included in the TCR beta cDNA libraries were unique molecular identifiers. cDNA molecules numbering some 500,000 came from roughly 1.1 to 9.2 million T cells. MiXCR, applied by TCRdb to the PCR reads, yields one record per CDR3 protein. Of hundreds of thousands of distinct CDR3 sequences in the sample, roughly 30% were seen once. This TCR came from a girl between 5 and 17 years old with multiple sclerosis. The sample consisted of blood.

The CDR3 region has the DNA TGTGTCAGCACAAGCACAGGATCCACAGATACGCAGTATTTT. Its translation: CVSTSTGSTDTQYF. The genes are TRBV2 and TRBJ2-3; D is perhaps TRBD1 (5 bases). Germline CDR1 reads SNHLY; CDR2 reads FYNNEI. The CDR3 has 14 amino acids.